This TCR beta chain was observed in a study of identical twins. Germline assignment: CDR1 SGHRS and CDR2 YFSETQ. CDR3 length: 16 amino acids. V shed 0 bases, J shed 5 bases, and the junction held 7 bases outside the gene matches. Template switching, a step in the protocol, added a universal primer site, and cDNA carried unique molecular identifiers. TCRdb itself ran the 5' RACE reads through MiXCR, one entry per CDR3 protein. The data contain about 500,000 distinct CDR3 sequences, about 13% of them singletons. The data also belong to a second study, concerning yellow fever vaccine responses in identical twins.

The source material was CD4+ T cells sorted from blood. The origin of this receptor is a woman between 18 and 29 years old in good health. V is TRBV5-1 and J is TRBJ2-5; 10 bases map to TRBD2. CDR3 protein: CASSLGASGSLETQYF. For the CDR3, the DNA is TGCGCCAGCAGCTTGGGGGCTAGCGGGAGTCTCGAGACCCAGTACTTC.